The T cell receptor beta chain described here comes from a study of technical replicates of blood from a handful of donors. J gave up 7 bases and V 4 bases, and 6 bases lay outside the gene matches. Germline V gene data show CDR1 as SNHLY and CDR2 as FYNNEI. CDR3 size: 15 residues. Clones were sequenced by immunoSEQ multiplex PCR, and TCRdb holds only the in-frame ones, with some missing. This sample has about 100,000 clones, with around 96% found just once. The source material was T cells isolated from PBMCs. The sequence was obtained from a human donor in good health. The chain couples TRBV2 to TRBJ2-1, with 11 bases identical to TRBD2. DNA for the CDR3: TGTGCCAGCAGTGGTAGCGGGAGGGCCACAAATGAGCAGTTCTTC. It is translated as CASSGSGRATNEQFF.